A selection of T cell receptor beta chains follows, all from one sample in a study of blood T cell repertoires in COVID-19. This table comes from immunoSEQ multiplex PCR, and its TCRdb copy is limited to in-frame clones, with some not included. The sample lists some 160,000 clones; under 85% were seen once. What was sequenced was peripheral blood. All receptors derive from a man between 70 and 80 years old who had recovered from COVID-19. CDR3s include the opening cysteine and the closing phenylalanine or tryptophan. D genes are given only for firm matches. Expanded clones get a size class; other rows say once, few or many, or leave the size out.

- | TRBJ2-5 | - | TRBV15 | TGTGCCACCAGCAGAGATCTCCAGGTCCGGTTGAAGACCCAGTACTTC | CATSRDLQVRLKTQYF
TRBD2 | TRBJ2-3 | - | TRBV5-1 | TGCGCCAGCAGCCTGGCGACTAGCGCCACAGATACGCAGTATTTT | CASSLATSATDTQYF
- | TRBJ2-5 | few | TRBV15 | TGTGCCACCAGCAGAAGCCCACAAGAGACCCAGTACTTC | CATSRSPQETQYF
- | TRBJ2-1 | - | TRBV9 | TGTGCCAGCAGCGTAGCCCCTGGCGACCCAACGGGCAATGAGCAGTTCTTC | CASSVAPGDPTGNEQFF
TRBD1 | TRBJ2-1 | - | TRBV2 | TGTGCCAGCAGGGGGGCAGGGGGCTCGGGTGAGCAGTTCTTC | CASRGAGGSGEQFF
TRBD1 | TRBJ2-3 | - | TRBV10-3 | TGTGCCATCAGTAACAGGGGAGATACGCAGTATTTT | CAISNRGDTQYF
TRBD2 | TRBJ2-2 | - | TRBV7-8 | TGTGCCAGCAGCCCCAGGACTAGTGACTCCGGGGAGCTGTTTTTT | CASSPRTSDSGELFF
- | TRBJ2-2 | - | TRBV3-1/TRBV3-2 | TGTGCCAGCAGCCAAGAAATTAATCTCCTGCCCCATAAGGGAGGACCCGGGGAGCTGTTTTTT | CASSQEINLLPHKGGPGELFF
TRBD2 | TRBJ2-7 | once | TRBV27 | TGTGCCAGCAGTCCCCGACTAGCGGGCTCCTACGAGCAGTACTTC | CASSPRLAGSYEQYF
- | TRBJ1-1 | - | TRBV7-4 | TGTGCCAGCAGCTTTAGGGGACTGCAACGTGGGACTGAAGCTTTCTTT | CASSFRGLQRGTEAFF
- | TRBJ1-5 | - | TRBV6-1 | TGTGCCAGCAGTGACCCCGACACTTTTAGGCGGCCCCAGCATTTT | CASSDPDTFRRPQHF
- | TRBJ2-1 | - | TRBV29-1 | TGCAGCGTGGAGGAGTCTAACAATGAGCAGTTCTTC | CSVEESNNEQFF
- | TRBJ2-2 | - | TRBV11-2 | TGTGCCAGCACAGGGGACGGACCGAATACCGGGGAGCTGTTTTTT | CASTGDGPNTGELFF
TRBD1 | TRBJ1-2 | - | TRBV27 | TGTGCCAGCAGTTCTCCCGGGACAGGGGTCTATGGCTACACCTTC | CASSSPGTGVYGYTF
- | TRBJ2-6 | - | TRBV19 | TGTGCCAGTAGTACGACAAGGCCCGGATTCTCTGGGGCCAACGTCCTGACTTTC | CASSTTRPGFSGANVLTF
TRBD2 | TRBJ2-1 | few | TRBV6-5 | TGTGCCAGCAGGTCCACTAGCGGGAGGAACGATGAGCAGTTCTTC | CASRSTSGRNDEQFF
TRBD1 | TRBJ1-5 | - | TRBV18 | TGTGCCAGCTCAGCTCAGGGGGTAGGGTCGAATCAGCCCCAGCATTTT | CASSAQGVGSNQPQHF
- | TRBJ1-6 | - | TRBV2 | TGTGCCAGCAGTGGAGGGCAGCTAAATTCACCCCTCCACTTT | CASSGGQLNSPLHF
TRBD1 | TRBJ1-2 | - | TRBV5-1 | TGCGCCAGCAGACCGGACAGGGGGGTGTATGGCTACACCTTC | CASRPDRGVYGYTF
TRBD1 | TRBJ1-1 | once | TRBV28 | TGTGCCATCCGGGACAGGGGGCAAGGGGCTGAAGCTTTCTTT | CAIRDRGQGAEAFF
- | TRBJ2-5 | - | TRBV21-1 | TGTGCCAGCTACGAAAGCCGGGGGCTAGCGGGAGGGAACCAAGAGACCCAGTACTTC | CASYESRGLAGGNQETQYF
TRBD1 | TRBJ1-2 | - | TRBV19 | TGTGCCAGTAGTATTGACAGGGGGCCTGGCTACACCTTC | CASSIDRGPGYTF
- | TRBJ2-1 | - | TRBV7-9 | TGTGCCAGCAGCGCCCGGGGGATCGACTACAATGAGCAGTTCTTC | CASSARGIDYNEQFF
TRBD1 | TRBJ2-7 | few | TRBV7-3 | TGTGCCAGCAGCTCAGGGACAGGGGGCGGCGAGCAGTACTTC | CASSSGTGGGEQYF
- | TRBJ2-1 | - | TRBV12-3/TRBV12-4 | TGTGCCAGCGGGCCAAGGAATGAGCAGTTCTTC | CASGPRNEQFF
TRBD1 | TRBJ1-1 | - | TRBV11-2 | TGTGCCAGCAGCACACAGGGGGCCTACACTGAAGCTTTCTTT | CASSTQGAYTEAFF
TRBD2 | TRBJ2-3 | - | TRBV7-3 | TGTGCCAGCAGCCCCCTCAGCGGGGGACGCACAGATACGCAGTATTTT | CASSPLSGGRTDTQYF
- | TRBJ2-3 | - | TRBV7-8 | TGTGCCAGCAGCAGCGGACAGAGATCCACAGATACGCAGTATTTT | CASSSGQRSTDTQYF
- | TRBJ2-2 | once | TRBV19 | TGTGCCAGTAGTCCCGCTAGAACCGGGGAGCTGTTTTTT | CASSPARTGELFF
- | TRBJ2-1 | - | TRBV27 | TGTGCCAGCAGCCAGGAGGGGGCCACCTACAATGAGCAGTTCTTC | CASSQEGATYNEQFF
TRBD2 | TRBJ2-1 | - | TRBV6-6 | TGTGCCAGCAGTTCGGGACTAGCGCCAGACAATGAGCAGTTCTTC | CASSSGLAPDNEQFF
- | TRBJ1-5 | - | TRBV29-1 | TGCAGCGTCATACAGGGAAAGGATCAGCCCCAGCATTTT | CSVIQGKDQPQHF
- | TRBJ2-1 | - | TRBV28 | TGTGCCAGCAGTTTATTGGGGAGCTCCTACAATGAGCAGTTCTTC | CASSLLGSSYNEQFF
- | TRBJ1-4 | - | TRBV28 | TGTGCCAGCATGGGCGGGGGCAGGGGTAATGAAAAACTGTTTTTT | CASMGGGRGNEKLFF
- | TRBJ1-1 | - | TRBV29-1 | TGCAGCGTTGAAGTTTTCAGGGACAAGAACACTGAAGCTTTCTTT | CSVEVFRDKNTEAFF
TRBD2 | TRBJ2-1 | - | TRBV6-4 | TGTGCCAGCAGTGTCATGCTAGCGGGGGCCCGTGAGCAGTTCTTC | CASSVMLAGAREQFF